This TCR beta chain derives from a study of blood T cell repertoires in COVID-19. Study-wide context: Sample material is recorded as cDNA or gDNA derived from T cells, B-cell-depleted T cells, or PBMCs.

CDR3 length: 14 amino acids. V was pared by 7 bases and J by 0 bases, with 12 bases between. Germline CDR1 and CDR2: SGHNT and YYREEE (reference sequence). Seattle-derived patients entered the study during active infection and were followed longitudinally. Method: immunoSEQ multiplex PCR; TCRdb's copy keeps in-frame clones and lacks some. Among about 230,000 clones listed, around 86% were seen once. V and J are TRBV5-4 and TRBJ2-3, with D possibly TRBD2 on 6 matching bases. What was sequenced was peripheral blood. The sequence came from a man in his fifties or sixties with COVID-19, enrolled during active disease. The CDR3 nucleotides read TGTGCCAGCGCTGGCGGGGAGAGCACAGATACGCAGTATTTT. It translates to CASAGGESTDTQYF.